One and the same sample provided the 23 T cell receptor beta chains below, sequenced in a study of graft-versus-host responses after intestinal transplantation. Graft samples were processed, releasing intraepithelial and lamina propria lymphocytes. TCRdb keeps only in-frame clones here, not all; method: immunoSEQ multiplex PCR. This table has about 22,000 clones, roughly 72% appearing once. The sequenced sample was ileum tissue, obtained 12 days after intestinal transplant. Every receptor here comes from a human patient who received an intestinal transplant, so some T cells may come from the graft donor.

This chain joins TRBV2 and TRBJ2-5; 8 bases are shared with TRBD1. Losses at the gene ends were 7 bases for V and 5 bases for J; bases not matched to a gene: 9. This CDR3 is built from 14 residues. Germline lookup yields CDR1 SNHLY and CDR2 FYNNEI. The DNA for the CDR3 is TGTGCCAGCACCGCGGACAGGGTTGAGGAGACCCAGTACTTC. It translates to CASTADRVEETQYF. Variable domain in full (rest from reference TRBV2 and TRBJ2-5): EPEVTQTPSHQVTQMGQEVILRCVPISNHLYFYWYRQILGQKVEFLVSFYNNEISEKSEIFDDQFSVERPDGSNFTLKIRSTKLEDSAMYFCASTADRVEETQYFGPGTRLLVL.

V usage is TRBV6-5 and J usage is TRBJ1-5, with D possibly TRBD1 on 6 matching bases. Germline lookup yields CDR1 MNHEY and CDR2 SVGAGI. Trimming stripped 4 bases from V and 4 bases from J, with 8 bases between. The CDR3 is 13 amino acids. The CDR3 DNA follows: TGTGCCAGCAGTTCCAGGGGTAATCAGCCCCAGCATTTT. Translating gives CASSSRGNQPQHF.

V usage is TRBV19 and J usage is TRBJ1-2; D unclear. Trimming left V 5 bases short and J 2 bases short, with 3 bases between. The germline V gene has CDR1 LNHDA and CDR2 SQIVND (reference sequence). CDR3 length: 11 residues. Here the CDR3 DNA reads TGTGCCAGTAGTGAGAACTATGGCTACACCTTC. It specifies CASSENYGYTF.

This rearrangement joins TRBV19 to TRBJ2-3; 16 nucleotides line up with TRBD2. V lost 5 bases and J lost 6; bases outside the gene matches: 5. CDR3 length equals 16 residues. Germline assignment: CDR1 LNHDA and CDR2 SQIVND (reference sequence). The CDR3 loop is CASSLGLAGGWDTQYF. CDR3 DNA: TGTGCCAGTAGTCTGGGACTAGCGGGGGGGTGGGATACGCAGTATTTT.

The chain employs TRBV10-3 and TRBJ2-7, with D perhaps matching TRBD2 (6 bases). The V gene's germline CDR1 is ENHRY and CDR2 SYGVKD. V was shortened by 2 bases and J by 6 bases, with 14 bases between the two germline ends. The CDR3 covers 14 residues. Here the CDR3 reads CAISEGIGGSEQYF. CDR3 DNA: TGTGCCATCAGTGAGGGTATAGGAGGGAGCGAGCAGTACTTC.

The V gene is TRBV4-1, the J gene TRBJ2-2; D uncertain. Per the germline V gene, CDR1 is MGHRA and CDR2 is YSYEKL. CDR3 length equals 13 residues. Trimming shortened V by 0 bases and J by 9 bases, and 8 bases separated the two germline ends. The CDR3 here is CASSQDQIRELFF. The CDR3 DNA is TGCGCCAGCAGCCAAGATCAAATTCGGGAGCTGTTTTTT.

V and J are TRBV6-5 and TRBJ2-7, with 7 bases matching TRBD1. With 6 bases clipped from V and 5 bases from J, the junction kept 7 bases outside the gene matches. The CDR3 runs to 13 residues. Germline CDR1 is MNHEY and CDR2 is SVGAGI. The DNA for the CDR3 is TGTGCCAGCAGGCGACAGGGAACGAACGAGCAGTACTTC. Its translation: CASRRQGTNEQYF.

The chain combines TRBV6-5 with TRBJ2-1, with 9 bases aligning to TRBD2. Germline V CDR1 and CDR2: MNHEY, SVGAGI. CDR3 length equals 16 residues. Trimming removed 0 bases from V and 10 bases from J; junction bases left unmatched: 10. The CDR3 DNA reads as TGTGCCAGCAGTTACTCCGGGCGGGGGGGCCAAGGAGAGCAGTTCTTC. Encoded protein: CASSYSGRGGQGEQFF.

This chain uses TRBV14 with TRBJ1-2, with a weak D call TRBD1 (6 bases). Looked up from germline, CDR1 is SGHDN and CDR2 is FVKESK. The CDR3 sequence is 14 residues long. Trimming stripped 1 base from V and 1 base from J, with 7 bases between. The chain's CDR3 is CASSQAGDNYGYTF. The CDR3 DNA reads TGTGCCAGCAGCCAAGCAGGGGATAACTATGGCTACACCTTC.

This clone came up a few times. The CDR3 sequence is CASSEYRRGGGTEAFF. Written as DNA, the CDR3 is TGTGCCAGCAGTGAATATAGGCGTGGGGGGGGCACTGAAGCTTTCTTT. The chain carries TRBV25-1 and TRBJ1-1; D is perhaps TRBD1 (5 bases). CDR1 is MGHDK and CDR2 is SYGVNS in the germline V gene. The CDR3 extends over 16 amino acids. V was cut by 0 bases and J by 4 bases, with 15 bases left in between.

V usage is TRBV7-9 and J usage is TRBJ1-1; 7 nucleotides align to TRBD1. The CDR3 consists of 15 residues. The V gene end was trimmed by 3 bases and the J gene end by 5 bases; junction bases not matched to a gene: 9. The V gene's germline CDR1 is SEHNR and CDR2 FQNEAQ (reference sequence). CDR3 in DNA: TGTGCCAGCAGCTTGGCCCCAGGGGGATTGACTGAAGCTTTCTTT. It specifies CASSLAPGGLTEAFF.

The V call is TRBV6-1, the J call TRBJ1-4; D unresolved. Trimming left V 6 bases short and J 0 bases short, with 8 bases between. The CDR3 covers 14 residues. Germline CDR1 and CDR2: MNHNS and SASEGT. Written as DNA, the CDR3 is TGTGCCAGCAGGCGGCCAGCAACTAATGAAAAACTGTTTTTT. This translates into CASRRPATNEKLFF.

The rearrangement joins TRBV19 to TRBJ2-7; tentative D call: TRBD1 (6 bases). The CDR3 extends over 13 amino acids. Germline V lookup: CDR1 LNHDA, CDR2 SQIVND (reference sequence). V was cut by 4 bases and J by 4 bases, with 11 bases left in between. The CDR3 is CASSRDIKYEQYF. The CDR3, as DNA: TGTGCCAGTAGTAGGGACATTAAGTACGAGCAGTACTTC.

J is TRBJ2-2 and V is TRBV6-5; 8 bases are shared with TRBD2. The V gene's germline CDR1 is MNHEY and CDR2 SVGAGI. V lost 5 bases to trimming and J lost 1 base; unmatched junction nucleotides: 0. This CDR3 region has 14 residues. Written as DNA, the CDR3 is TGTGCCAGCAGTAGCGGGAGGAACACCGGGGAGCTGTTTTTT. It translates to CASSSGRNTGELFF.

The chain has TRBV27 and TRBJ2-1; TRBD2 aligns across 13 bases. Trimming took 6 bases from V and 11 from J; bases not matched to a gene: 10. Germline lookup yields CDR1 MNHEY and CDR2 SMNVEV (reference sequence). The CDR3 has 15 residues. In DNA, the CDR3 is TGTGCCAGCAGCCTGACTAGCGGGGGGCTCCCCCAGCAGTTCTTC. Translating it yields CASSLTSGGLPQQFF.

The chain links TRBV12-5 to TRBJ1-1, with D possibly TRBD1 on 5 matching bases. V lost 8 bases and J lost 5, with 9 bases in between. Germline CDR1 reads LGHNT; CDR2 reads FRNRAP. This CDR3 contains 11 residues. The CDR3 DNA is TGTGCTAGTCGGGGGTATACTGAAGCTTTCTTT. As protein: CASRGYTEAFF.

The rearrangement joins TRBV7-3 to TRBJ2-6, with D possibly matching TRBD2 (5 bases). Between the trimmed V and J ends, which lost 0 bases and 4 bases, there was a span of 7 bases. The CDR3 totals 15 residues. Germline CDR1 reads SGHTA; CDR2 reads FQGTGA. In DNA form, the CDR3 reads TGTGCCAGCAGCTTAACGGGAGCCGGGGCCAACGTCCTGACTTTC. As protein: CASSLTGAGANVLTF.

The chain joins TRBV11-2 to TRBJ1-3; 10 bases are shared with TRBD1. This CDR3 has 15 amino acids. The V gene's germline CDR1 is SGHAT and CDR2 FQNNGV. J lost 8 bases, V lost 1 base, and 5 bases had no gene match. CDR3 sequence (DNA): TGTGCCAGCAGCTTAGGGACAGGGGGGACGGACACCATATATTTT. Translating it yields CASSLGTGGTDTIYF.

This clone showed up just a few times. The V and J genes are TRBV29-1 and TRBJ1-1; D possibly corresponds to TRBD1 (5 bases). V lost 5 bases, J lost 10 bases, and 14 bases lay in between. The germline CDR1 and CDR2 sequences are SQVTM and ANQGSEA. There are 11 residues in the CDR3. The CDR3 protein is CSVPSRGTAFF. For the CDR3, the DNA is TGCAGCGTTCCCTCACGGGGGACAGCTTTCTTT.

The chain has TRBV7-2 and TRBJ1-3; perhaps TRBD1 as D (5 bases). V dropped 5 bases and J dropped 0 bases, with 14 bases sitting between them. Germline loops: CDR1 SGHTA, CDR2 FQGNSA. The CDR3 sequence is 16 residues long. CDR3 sequence reads: CASSRDPGHSGNTIYF. The DNA for the CDR3 is TGTGCCAGCAGCCGCGACCCCGGACACTCTGGAAACACCATATATTTT.

As DNA, the CDR3 is TGTGCCAGCAGCCCCGGGACTAGCGGGGGGGGTGAGCAGTTCTTC. As protein: CASSPGTSGGGEQFF. The rearrangement links TRBV7-6 to TRBJ2-1; 16 bases agree with TRBD2. Germline trimming cut 5 bases from V and 9 bases from J; bases unmatched to any gene: 4. CDR3 size: 15 residues. The germline V gene encodes CDR1 SGHVS and CDR2 FNYEAQ.

The CDR3 protein is CASSRQGATRSFAFF. The CDR3 region has the DNA TGTGCCAGCAGCCGCCAAGGGGCGACCCGTAGTTTCGCTTTCTTT. The chain uses TRBV7-9 and TRBJ1-1, with a possible D match to TRBD1 (5 bases). Trimming cost V 5 bases and J 11 bases, with 24 bases left between them. The CDR3 has 15 amino acids. In germline, CDR1 is SEHNR, CDR2 FQNEAQ (reference sequence). Together with reference TRBV7-9 and TRBJ1-1, the CDR3 gives the full variable domain: DTGVSQNPRHKITKRGQNVTFRCDPISEHNRLYWYRQTLGQGPEFLTYFQNEAQLEKSRLLSDRFSAERPKGSFSTLEIQRTEQGDSAMYLCASSRQGATRSFAFFGQGTRLTVV.

The chain combines TRBV18 with TRBJ2-2; the D is unclear. CDR1 KGHSH and CDR2 LQKENI come from the germline V gene. The CDR3 sequence is 15 residues long. The V and J ends lost 3 bases and 6 bases respectively, with 14 bases between them. The DNA of the CDR3 is TGTGCCAGCTCACCCCGGCGGCAGATCCCCGGGGAGCTGTTTTTT. Protein product: CASSPRRQIPGELFF.